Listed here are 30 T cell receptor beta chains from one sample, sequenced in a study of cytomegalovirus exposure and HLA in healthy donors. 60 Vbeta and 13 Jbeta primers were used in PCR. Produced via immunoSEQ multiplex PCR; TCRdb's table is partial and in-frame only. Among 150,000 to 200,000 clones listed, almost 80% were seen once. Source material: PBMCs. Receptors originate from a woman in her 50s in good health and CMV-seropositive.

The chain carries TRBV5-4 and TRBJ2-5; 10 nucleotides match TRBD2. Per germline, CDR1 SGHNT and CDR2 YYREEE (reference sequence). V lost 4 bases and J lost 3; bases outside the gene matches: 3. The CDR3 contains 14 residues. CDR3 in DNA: TGTGCCAGCAGCGACGGGACTAGCGAAGAGACCCAGTACTTC. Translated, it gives CASSDGTSEETQYF.

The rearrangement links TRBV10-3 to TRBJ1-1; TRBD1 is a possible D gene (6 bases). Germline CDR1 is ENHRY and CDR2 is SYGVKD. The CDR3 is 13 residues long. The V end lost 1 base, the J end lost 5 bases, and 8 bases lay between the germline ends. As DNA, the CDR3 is TGTGCCATCAGTGAGTACAGGGAGACTGAAGCTTTCTTT. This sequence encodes CAISEYRETEAFF.

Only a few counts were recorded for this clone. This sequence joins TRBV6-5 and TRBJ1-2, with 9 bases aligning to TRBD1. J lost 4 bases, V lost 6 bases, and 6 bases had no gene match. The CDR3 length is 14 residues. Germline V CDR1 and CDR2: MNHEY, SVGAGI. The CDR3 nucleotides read TGTGCCAGCAGATACAGGGGGCGCAGCTATGGCTACACCTTC. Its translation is CASRYRGRSYGYTF.

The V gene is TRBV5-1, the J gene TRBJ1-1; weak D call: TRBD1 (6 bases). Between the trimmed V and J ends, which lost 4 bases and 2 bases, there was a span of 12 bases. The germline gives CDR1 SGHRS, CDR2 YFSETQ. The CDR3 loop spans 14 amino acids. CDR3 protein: CASSQGQPNTEAFF. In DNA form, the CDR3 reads TGCGCCAGCAGCCAGGGACAACCAAACACTGAAGCTTTCTTT.

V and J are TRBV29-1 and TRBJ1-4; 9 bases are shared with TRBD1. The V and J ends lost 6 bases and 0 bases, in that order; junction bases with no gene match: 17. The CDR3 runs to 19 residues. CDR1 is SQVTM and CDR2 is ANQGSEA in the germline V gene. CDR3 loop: CSVVSGTGPISATNEKLFF. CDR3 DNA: TGCAGCGTCGTTTCGGGGACAGGGCCTATATCGGCAACTAATGAAAAACTGTTTTTT.

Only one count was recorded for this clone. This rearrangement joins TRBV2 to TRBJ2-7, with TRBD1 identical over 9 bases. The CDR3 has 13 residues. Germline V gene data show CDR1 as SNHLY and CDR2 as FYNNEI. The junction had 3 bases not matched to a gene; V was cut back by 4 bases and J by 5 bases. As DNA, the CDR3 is TGTGCCAGCAGTGGACAGGGGGTCAACGAGCAGTACTTC. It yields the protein CASSGQGVNEQYF.

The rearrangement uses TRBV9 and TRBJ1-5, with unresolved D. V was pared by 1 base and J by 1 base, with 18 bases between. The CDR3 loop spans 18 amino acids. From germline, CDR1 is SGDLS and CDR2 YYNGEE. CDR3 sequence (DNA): TGTGCCAGCAGCGTATTCACGGGGAGGTATCAGAGCAATCAGCCCCAGCATTTT. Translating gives CASSVFTGRYQSNQPQHF.

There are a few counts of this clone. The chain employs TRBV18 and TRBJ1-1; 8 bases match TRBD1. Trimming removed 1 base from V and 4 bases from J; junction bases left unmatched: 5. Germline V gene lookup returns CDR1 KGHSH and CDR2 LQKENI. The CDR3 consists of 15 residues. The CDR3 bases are TGTGCCAGCTCACCACGACAGGGGACAGGCACTGAAGCTTTCTTT. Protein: CASSPRQGTGTEAFF.

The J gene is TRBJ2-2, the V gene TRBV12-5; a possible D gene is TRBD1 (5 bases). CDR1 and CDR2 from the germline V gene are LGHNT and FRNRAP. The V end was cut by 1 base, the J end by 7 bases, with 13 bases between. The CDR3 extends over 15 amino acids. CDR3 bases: TGTGCTAGTGGTTTGGGACAGACCATCGGCGGGGAGCTGTTTTTT. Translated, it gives CASGLGQTIGGELFF.

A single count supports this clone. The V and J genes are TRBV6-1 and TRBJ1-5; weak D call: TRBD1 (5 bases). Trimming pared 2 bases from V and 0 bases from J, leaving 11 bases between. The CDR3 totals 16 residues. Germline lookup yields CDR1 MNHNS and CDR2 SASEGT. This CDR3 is CASSERGTVSNQPQHF. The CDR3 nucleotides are TGTGCCAGCAGTGAAAGGGGTACAGTTAGCAATCAGCCCCAGCATTTT.

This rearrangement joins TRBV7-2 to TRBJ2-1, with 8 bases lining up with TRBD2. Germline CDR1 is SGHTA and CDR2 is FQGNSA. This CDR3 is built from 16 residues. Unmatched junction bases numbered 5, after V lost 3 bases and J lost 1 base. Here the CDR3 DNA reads TGTGCCAGCAGCTTCATCGGGGGGGAGTCCTACAATGAGCAGTTCTTC. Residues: CASSFIGGESYNEQFF.

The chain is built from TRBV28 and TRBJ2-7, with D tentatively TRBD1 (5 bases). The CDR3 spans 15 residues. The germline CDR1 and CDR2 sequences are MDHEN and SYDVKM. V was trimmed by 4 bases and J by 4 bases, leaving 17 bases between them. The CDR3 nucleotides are TGTGCCAGCAGTTGGAGTACAAGGGGTTCTTACGAGCAGTACTTC. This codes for CASSWSTRGSYEQYF.

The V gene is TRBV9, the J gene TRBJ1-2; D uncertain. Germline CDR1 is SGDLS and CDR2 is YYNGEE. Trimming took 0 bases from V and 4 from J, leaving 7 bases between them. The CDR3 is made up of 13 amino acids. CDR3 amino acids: CASSVDPGYGYTF. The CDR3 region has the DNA TGTGCCAGCAGCGTAGACCCCGGCTATGGCTACACCTTC.

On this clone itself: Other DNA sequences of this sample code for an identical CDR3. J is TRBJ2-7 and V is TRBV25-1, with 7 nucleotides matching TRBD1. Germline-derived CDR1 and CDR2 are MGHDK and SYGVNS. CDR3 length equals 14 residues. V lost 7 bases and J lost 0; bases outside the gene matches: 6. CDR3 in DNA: TGTGCCAGCACCCCTACAGGGGACTCCTACGAGCAGTACTTC. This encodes CASTPTGDSYEQYF.

In nucleotides, the CDR3 is TGTGCCAGCAGCGAACAGGGTAAGAACACTGAAGCTTTCTTT. This encodes CASSEQGKNTEAFF. The genes are TRBV11-2 and TRBJ1-1, with a weak D call TRBD1 (6 bases). The CDR3 runs 14 residues. Looked up from germline, CDR1 is SGHAT and CDR2 is FQNNGV. V shed 5 bases and J shed 1 base, with 11 bases lying between them.

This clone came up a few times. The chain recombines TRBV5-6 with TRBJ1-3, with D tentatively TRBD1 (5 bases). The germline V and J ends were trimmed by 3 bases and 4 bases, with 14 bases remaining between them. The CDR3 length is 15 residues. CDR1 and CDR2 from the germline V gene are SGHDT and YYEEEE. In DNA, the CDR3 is TGTGCCAGCAGCTCCCCGACAGAGGAAGGAAACACCATATATTTT. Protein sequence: CASSSPTEEGNTIYF.

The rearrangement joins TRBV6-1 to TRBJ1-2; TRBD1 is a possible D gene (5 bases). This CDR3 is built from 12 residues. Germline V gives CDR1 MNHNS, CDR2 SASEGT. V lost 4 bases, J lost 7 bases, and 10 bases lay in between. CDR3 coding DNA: TGTGCCAGCAGTGCAAGGGGCAGTGGCTACACCTTC. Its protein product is CASSARGSGYTF.

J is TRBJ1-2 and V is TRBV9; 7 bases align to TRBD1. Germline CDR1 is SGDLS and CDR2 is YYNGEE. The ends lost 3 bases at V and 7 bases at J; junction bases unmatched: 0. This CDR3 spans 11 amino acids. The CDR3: CASSGQGGYTF. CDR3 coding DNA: TGTGCCAGCAGCGGACAGGGTGGCTACACCTTC.

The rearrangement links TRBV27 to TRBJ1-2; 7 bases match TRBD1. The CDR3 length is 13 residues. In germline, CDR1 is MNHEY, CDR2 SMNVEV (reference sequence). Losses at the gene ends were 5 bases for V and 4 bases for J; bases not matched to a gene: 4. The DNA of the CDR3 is TGTGCCAGCAGTCATGGACAGGTCTATGGCTACACCTTC. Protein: CASSHGQVYGYTF.

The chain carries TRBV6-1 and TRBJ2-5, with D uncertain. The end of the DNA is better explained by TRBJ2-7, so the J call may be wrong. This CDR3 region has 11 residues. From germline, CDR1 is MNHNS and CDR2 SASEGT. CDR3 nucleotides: TGTGCCAGCAGTGTTGGTTACGAGCAGTACTTC. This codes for CASSVGYEQYF.

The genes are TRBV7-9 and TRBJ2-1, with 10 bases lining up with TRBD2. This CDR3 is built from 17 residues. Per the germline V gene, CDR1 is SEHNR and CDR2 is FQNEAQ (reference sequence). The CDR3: CASPGADGLAEFNEQFF. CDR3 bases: TGTGCATCCCCTGGGGCCGACGGACTAGCGGAATTCAATGAGCAGTTCTTC.

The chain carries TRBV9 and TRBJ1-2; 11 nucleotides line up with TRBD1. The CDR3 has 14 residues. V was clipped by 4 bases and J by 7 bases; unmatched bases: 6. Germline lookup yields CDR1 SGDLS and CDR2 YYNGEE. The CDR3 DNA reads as TGTGCCAGCAGCCCTCGGGGACAGGGGGTTGGCTACACCTTC. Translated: CASSPRGQGVGYTF. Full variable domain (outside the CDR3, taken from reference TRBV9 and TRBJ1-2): DSGVTQTPKHLITATGQRVTLRCSPRSGDLSVYWYQQSLDQGLQFLIQYYNGEERAKGNILERFSAQQFPDLHSELNLSSLELGDSALYFCASSPRGQGVGYTFGSGTRLTVV.

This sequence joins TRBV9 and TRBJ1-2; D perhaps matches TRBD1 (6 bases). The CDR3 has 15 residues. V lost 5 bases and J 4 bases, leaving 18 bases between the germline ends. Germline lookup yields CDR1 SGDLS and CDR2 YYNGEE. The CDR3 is CASSQYRDTLYGYTF. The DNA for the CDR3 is TGTGCCAGCAGTCAATACAGGGACACCCTCTATGGCTACACCTTC.

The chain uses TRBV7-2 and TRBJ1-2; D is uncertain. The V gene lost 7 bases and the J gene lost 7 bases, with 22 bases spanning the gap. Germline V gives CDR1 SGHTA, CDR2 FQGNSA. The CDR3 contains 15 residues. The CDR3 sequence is CASNLLEVGHPGYTF. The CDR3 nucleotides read TGTGCCAGCAACCTACTTGAGGTCGGTCATCCTGGCTACACCTTC.

The CDR3 protein is CASSLSPSGSPGELFF. CDR3 DNA sequence: TGTGCCAGCAGCTTATCCCCTAGCGGGAGCCCCGGGGAGCTGTTTTTT. V usage is TRBV11-2 and J usage is TRBJ2-2; 10 bases line up with TRBD2. V shed 2 bases and J 6 bases; nucleotides not matched to a gene: 6. The CDR3 covers 16 residues. CDR1 is SGHAT, CDR2 FQNNGV, per germline.

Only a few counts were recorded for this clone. DNA of the CDR3: TGTGCCAGCCGTGCTAATAGCAATCAGCCCCAGCATTTT. As protein: CASRANSNQPQHF. This chain connects TRBV6-5 to TRBJ1-5; unclear D gene. The germline CDR1 and CDR2 sequences are MNHEY and SVGAGI. Deletions cut 8 bases from V and 0 bases from J, with 8 bases between. The CDR3 runs to 13 residues.

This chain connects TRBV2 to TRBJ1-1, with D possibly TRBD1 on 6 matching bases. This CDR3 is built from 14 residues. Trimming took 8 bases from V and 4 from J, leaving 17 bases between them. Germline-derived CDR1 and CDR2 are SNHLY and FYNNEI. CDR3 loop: CASFGLDRTTEAFF. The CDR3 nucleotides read TGTGCCAGCTTCGGCCTGGACAGAACCACTGAAGCTTTCTTT.

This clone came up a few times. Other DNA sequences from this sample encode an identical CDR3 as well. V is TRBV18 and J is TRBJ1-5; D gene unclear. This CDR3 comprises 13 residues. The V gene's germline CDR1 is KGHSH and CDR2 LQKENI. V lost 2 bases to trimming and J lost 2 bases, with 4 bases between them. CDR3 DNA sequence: TGTGCCAGCTCACCAGGAGGCAATCAGCCCCAGCATTTT. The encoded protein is CASSPGGNQPQHF.

The DNA of the CDR3 is TGTGCCAGCATTCTCCTGACAGGGAACACTGAAGCTTTCTTT. It codes for CASILLTGNTEAFF. The chain is built from TRBV2 and TRBJ1-1; tentatively, D is TRBD1 (6 bases). This CDR3 spans 14 amino acids. The germline V and J ends were trimmed by 7 bases and 1 base, with 13 bases remaining between them. CDR1 and CDR2 (germline): SNHLY, FYNNEI.

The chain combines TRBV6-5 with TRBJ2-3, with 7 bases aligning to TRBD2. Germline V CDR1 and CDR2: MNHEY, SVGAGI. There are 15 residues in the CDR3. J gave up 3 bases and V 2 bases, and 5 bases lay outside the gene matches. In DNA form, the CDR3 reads TGTGCCAGCAGTTACGGCGGGGGAGCGACAGATACGCAGTATTTT. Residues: CASSYGGGATDTQYF.